Here is one T cell receptor beta chain with its context. Its matching antigen is unknown. The Oncomine TCR Beta short-read assay sequenced DNA from cultured CD4+ T cells. Genomic DNA was drawn out of CD4+ T cells grown in culture. MiXCR, applied by TCRdb to the PCR reads, yields one record per CDR3 protein. The sample carries about 7,400 distinct CDR3 sequences, 35% recorded once. V lost 3 bases and J lost 0, with 6 bases in between. Germline V gene sequence: CDR1 SNHLY, CDR2 FYNNEI. This CDR3 is 14 amino acids long. The sample originates from a study of vaccination and CD4 T cells after COVID-19. The wider study: Convalescent donors: six male, four female; seven Caucasian, two Asian, one multiracial, two Hispanic. Everyone enrolled got two doses of BNT162b2 or mRNA-1273 vaccine.

Study results and caveats: Median numbers of SARS-CoV-2-reactive clonotypes increased from approximately 21 to 40 (not a significant change).

This sample's treatment: roughly 10-day PBMC culture with coronavirus spike peptide pools or control peptides (ViraFEST assay). The unexposed donor provided CD4+ T cells, which were taken before the COVID-19 pandemic (2011-2018). The sequence derives from a human donor in good health. The specimen was CD4+ T cells from blood, cultured in vitro. The V call is TRBV2, the J call TRBJ2-4; D is undetermined. CDR3 bases: TGTGCCAGCAGTGATGGTGTAGCCAAAAACATTCAGTACTTC. It is translated as CASSDGVAKNIQYF.